Presented here are 3 T cell receptor beta chains from one specimen sequenced in a study of T cell responses to AZD1222 COVID-19 vaccine. TCRdb's copy holds only in-frame clones and misses some; the assay was immunoSEQ multiplex PCR. The sample holds about 260,000 clones, just over 90% seen once. The starting material was peripheral blood, obtained on day 0 of AZD1222 vaccination. These receptors all come from an adult in good health.

The chain recombines TRBV5-1 with TRBJ1-6, with 7 bases aligning to TRBD1. V shed 0 bases and J 9 bases; nucleotides not matched to a gene: 0. The CDR3 length is 13 residues. CDR1 is SGHRS and CDR2 is YFSETQ in the germline V gene. The CDR3 region is CASSLGQGSPLHF. Written as DNA, the CDR3 is TGCGCCAGCAGCTTGGGACAGGGTTCACCCCTCCACTTT.

The rearrangement joins TRBV29-1 to TRBJ2-7; TRBD1 matches 7 bases. Germline CDR1 reads SQVTM; CDR2 reads ANQGSEA. This CDR3 comprises 12 residues. CDR3 sequence (DNA): TGCAGTGCTACCGGGACAGAGTACGAGCAGTACTTC. This encodes CSATGTEYEQYF.

This clone showed up just once. The chain uses TRBV18 and TRBJ2-7, with 7 nucleotides matching TRBD1. The CDR3 has 14 amino acids. V lost 4 bases to trimming and J lost 4 bases; unmatched junction nucleotides: 7. The germline V gene has CDR1 KGHSH and CDR2 LQKENI. The CDR3 DNA reads as TGTGCCAGCTCACTTACGAGGGGGCAATACGAGCAGTACTTC. This codes for CASSLTRGQYEQYF. Supplemented by reference TRBV18 and TRBJ2-7, the full variable domain reads NAGVMQNPRHLVRRRGQEARLRCSPMKGHSHVYWYRQLPEEGLKFMVYLQKENIIDESGMPKERFSAEFPKEGPSILRIQQVVRGDSAAYFCASSLTRGQYEQYFGPGTRLTVT.